The present TCR beta chain was sequenced within a study of T cells in pancreatic ductal adenocarcinoma. Using immunoSEQ multiplex PCR, the repertoire was profiled, and TCRdb retains in-frame clones only, with some absent. The sample holds more than 8,500 clones; roughly two thirds are singletons and the top ten take around 26%. Selected pancreatic ductal adenocarcinoma patients had undergone surgery without neoadjuvant therapy. This clone appeared a few times. No antigen is known for it. Trimming pared 6 bases from V and 3 bases from J, leaving 7 bases between. CDR3 length: 12 residues. CDR1 and CDR2 (germline): MNHEY, SVGAGI. Whole-study results and caveats: Tumor samples had fewer productive templates and about 8-fold fewer unique clonotypes than blood. Results skew toward the minority of patients with early-stage disease.

The sequencing input was pancreatic tumor tissue. V is TRBV6-5 and J is TRBJ2-3; D remains ambiguous. This TCR was recovered from a human donor with pancreatic ductal adenocarcinoma. The CDR3 nucleotides are TGTGCCAGCAGAACCGGGACAGATACGCAGTATTTT. It codes for CASRTGTDTQYF.